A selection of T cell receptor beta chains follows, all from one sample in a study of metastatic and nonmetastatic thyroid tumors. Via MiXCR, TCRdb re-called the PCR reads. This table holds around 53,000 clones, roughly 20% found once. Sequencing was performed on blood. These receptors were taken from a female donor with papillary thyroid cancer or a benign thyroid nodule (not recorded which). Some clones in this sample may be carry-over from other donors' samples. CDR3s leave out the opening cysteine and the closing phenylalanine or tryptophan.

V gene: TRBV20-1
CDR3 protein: SSPTQQGEETQY

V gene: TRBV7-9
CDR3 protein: ASSAGTGINYGYT

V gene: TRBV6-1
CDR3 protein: ASSLQGGSAEKLF

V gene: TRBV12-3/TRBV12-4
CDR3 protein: ASRSGTSGRSNEQF

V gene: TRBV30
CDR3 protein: ACVTGGVSPLH

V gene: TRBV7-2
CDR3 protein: ASSLRSNYEQY

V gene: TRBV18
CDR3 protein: ASSPQRQGEGREQY

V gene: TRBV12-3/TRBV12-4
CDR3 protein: ASSLSGVMF

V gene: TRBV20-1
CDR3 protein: SARTGLTYGYT

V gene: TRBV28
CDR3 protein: ASSFRQLNEKLF

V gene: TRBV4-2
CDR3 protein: ASSRDTEQGQPQH